This TCR beta chain was retrieved from a study of breast tumors, draining lymph nodes, adjacent tissues. The germline V and J ends were trimmed by 0 bases and 7 bases, with 9 bases remaining between them. In germline, CDR1 is LNHNV, CDR2 YYDKDF (reference sequence). The CDR3 extends over 13 amino acids. Breast cancer patients provided tissue from their axillary draining lymph nodes. TCRdb independently ran MiXCR on the multiplex PCR reads; one entry per CDR3 protein. The data contain around 150,000 distinct CDR3 sequences, 32% of them singletons. This clonotype was seen many times. Sequencing used axillary lymph node tissue. The chain carries TRBV15 and TRBJ1-1; D ambiguous. This receptor was obtained from a female donor with breast cancer. Some clones in this sample may be carry-over from other donors' samples. The CDR3 spells CATSRDLEGEAFF. The DNA for the CDR3 is TGTGCCACCAGCAGAGATCTCGAAGGTGAAGCTTTCTTT.